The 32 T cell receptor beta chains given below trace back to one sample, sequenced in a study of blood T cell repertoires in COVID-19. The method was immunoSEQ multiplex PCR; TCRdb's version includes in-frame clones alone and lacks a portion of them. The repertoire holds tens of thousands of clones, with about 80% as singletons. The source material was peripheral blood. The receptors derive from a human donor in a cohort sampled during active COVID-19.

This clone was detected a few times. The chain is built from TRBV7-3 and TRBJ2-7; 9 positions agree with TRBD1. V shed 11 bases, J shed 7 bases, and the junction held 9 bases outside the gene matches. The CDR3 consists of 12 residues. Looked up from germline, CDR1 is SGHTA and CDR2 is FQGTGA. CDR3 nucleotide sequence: TGTGCCCTAAAACAGGGGGCGAGGGAGCAGTACTTC. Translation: CALKQGAREQYF.

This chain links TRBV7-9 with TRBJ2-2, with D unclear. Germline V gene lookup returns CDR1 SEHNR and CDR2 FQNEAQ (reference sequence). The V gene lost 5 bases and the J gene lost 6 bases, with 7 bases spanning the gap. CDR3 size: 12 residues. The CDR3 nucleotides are TGTGCCAGCAGCCCTTATGCCGGGGAGCTGTTTTTT. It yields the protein CASSPYAGELFF.

In DNA form, the CDR3 reads TGTGCCAGCAGCTCTACAGGGGCGCGAAAGAACACTGAAGCTTTCTTT. It encodes CASSSTGARKNTEAFF. The chain employs TRBV5-4 and TRBJ1-1, with 7 bases that match TRBD1. The CDR3 runs to 16 residues. Germline lookup yields CDR1 SGHNT and CDR2 YYREEE (reference sequence). J was trimmed by 1 base and V by 3 bases; bases with no gene match: 9.

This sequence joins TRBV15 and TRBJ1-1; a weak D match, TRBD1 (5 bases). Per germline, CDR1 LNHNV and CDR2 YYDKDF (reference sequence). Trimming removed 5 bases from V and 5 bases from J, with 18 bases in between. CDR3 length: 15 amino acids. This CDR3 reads CATSPWGGGGTEAFF. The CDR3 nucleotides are TGTGCCACCAGCCCGTGGGGGGGTGGGGGGACTGAAGCTTTCTTT.

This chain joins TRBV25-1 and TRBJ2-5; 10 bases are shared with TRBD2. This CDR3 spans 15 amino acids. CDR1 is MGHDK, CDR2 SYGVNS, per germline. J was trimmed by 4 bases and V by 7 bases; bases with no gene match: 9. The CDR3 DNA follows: TGTGCCAGCAAGTCTAGCGGGGGAATTGGAGAGACCCAGTACTTC. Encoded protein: CASKSSGGIGETQYF. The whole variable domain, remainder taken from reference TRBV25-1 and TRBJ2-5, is EADIYQTPRYLVIGTGKKITLECSQTMGHDKMYWYQQDPGMELHLIHYSYGVNSTEKGDLSSESTVSRIRTEHFPLTLESARPSHTSQYLCASKSSGGIGETQYFGPGTRLLVL.

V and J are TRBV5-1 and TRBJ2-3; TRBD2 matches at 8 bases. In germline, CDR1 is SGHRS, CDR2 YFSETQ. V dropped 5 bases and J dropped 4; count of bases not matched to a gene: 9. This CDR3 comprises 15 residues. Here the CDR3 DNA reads TGCGCCAGCAGTGTCTCGCGGGGGGCCCCAGATACGCAGTATTTT. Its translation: CASSVSRGAPDTQYF.

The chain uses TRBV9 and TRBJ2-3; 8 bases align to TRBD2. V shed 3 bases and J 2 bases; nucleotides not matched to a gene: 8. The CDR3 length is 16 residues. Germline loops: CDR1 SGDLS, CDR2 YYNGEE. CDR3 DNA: TGTGCCAGCAGCGCCTATAGCGGGGTCTCCACAGATACGCAGTATTTT. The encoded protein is CASSAYSGVSTDTQYF.

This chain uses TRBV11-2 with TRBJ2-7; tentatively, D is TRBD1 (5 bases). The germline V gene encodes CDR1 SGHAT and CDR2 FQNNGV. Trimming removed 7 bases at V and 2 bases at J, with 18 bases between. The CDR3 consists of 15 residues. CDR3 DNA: TGTGCCAGCAACGCCTCACCCCAGGGAACCTACGAGCAGTACTTC. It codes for CASNASPQGTYEQYF.

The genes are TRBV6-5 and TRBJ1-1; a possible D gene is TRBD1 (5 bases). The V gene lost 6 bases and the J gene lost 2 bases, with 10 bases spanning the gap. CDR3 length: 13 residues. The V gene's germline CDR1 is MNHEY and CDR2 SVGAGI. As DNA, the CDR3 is TGTGCCAGCAGGATCACAGGTAACACTGAAGCTTTCTTT. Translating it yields CASRITGNTEAFF.

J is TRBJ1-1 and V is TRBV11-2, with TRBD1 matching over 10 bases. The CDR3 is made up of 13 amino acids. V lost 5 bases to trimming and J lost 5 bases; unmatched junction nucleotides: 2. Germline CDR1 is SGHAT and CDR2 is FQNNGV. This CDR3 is CASSAGQGTEAFF. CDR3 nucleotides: TGTGCCAGCAGCGCGGGACAGGGGACTGAAGCTTTCTTT.

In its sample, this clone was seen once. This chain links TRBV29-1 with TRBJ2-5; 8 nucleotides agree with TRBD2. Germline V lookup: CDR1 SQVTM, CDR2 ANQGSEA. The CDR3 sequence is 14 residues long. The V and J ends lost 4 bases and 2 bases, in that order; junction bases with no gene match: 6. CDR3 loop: CSVARGGGQETQYF. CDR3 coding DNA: TGCAGCGTTGCCCGGGGGGGCGGACAAGAGACCCAGTACTTC.

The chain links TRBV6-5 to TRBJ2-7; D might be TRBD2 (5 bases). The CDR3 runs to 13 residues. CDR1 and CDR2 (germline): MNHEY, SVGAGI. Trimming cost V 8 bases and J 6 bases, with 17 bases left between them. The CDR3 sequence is CASSRGLVIEQYF. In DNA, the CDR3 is TGTGCCAGCTCCCGAGGGCTAGTAATCGAGCAGTACTTC.

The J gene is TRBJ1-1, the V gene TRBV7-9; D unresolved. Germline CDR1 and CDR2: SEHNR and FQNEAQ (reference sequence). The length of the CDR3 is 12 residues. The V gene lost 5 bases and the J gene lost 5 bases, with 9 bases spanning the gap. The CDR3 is CASSPRTTEAFF. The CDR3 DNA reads TGTGCCAGCAGCCCCCGGACTACTGAAGCTTTCTTT.

This CDR3 reads CASSPGFRTSGEKLFF. DNA of the CDR3: TGTGCCAGCAGCCCCGGGTTCAGGACCTCGGGGGAAAAACTGTTTTTT. The V and J genes are TRBV3-1 (or the pseudogene TRBV3-2) and TRBJ1-4; D gene ambiguous. Germline V gene data show CDR1 as LGHDT and CDR2 as YNNKEL (reference sequence). V was shortened by 4 bases and J by 8 bases, with 20 bases between the two germline ends. This CDR3 is 16 amino acids long.

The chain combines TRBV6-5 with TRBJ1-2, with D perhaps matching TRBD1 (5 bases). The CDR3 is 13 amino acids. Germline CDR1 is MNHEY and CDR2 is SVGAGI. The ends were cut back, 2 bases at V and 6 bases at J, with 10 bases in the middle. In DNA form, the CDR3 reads TGTGCCAGCAGTTACCACCGCAGGGATGGCTACACCTTC. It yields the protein CASSYHRRDGYTF.

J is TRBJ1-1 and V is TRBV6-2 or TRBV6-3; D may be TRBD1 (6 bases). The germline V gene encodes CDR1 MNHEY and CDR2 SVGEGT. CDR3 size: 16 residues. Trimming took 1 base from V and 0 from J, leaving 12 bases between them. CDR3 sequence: CASSYLQGGMNTEAFF. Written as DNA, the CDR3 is TGTGCCAGCAGTTACTTACAGGGAGGGATGAACACTGAAGCTTTCTTT.

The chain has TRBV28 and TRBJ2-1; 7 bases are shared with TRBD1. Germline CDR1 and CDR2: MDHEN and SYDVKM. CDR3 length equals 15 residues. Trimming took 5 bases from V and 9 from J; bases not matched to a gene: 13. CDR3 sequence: CASSRPGQTKTEQFF. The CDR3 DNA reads TGTGCCAGCAGTCGCCCGGGACAGACTAAAACTGAGCAGTTCTTC.

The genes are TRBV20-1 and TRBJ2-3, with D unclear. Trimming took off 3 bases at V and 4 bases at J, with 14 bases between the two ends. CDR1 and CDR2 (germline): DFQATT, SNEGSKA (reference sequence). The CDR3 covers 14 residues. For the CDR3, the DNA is TGCAGTGCTAGTCCCCGACTGGTCCCAGATACGCAGTATTTT. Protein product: CSASPRLVPDTQYF.

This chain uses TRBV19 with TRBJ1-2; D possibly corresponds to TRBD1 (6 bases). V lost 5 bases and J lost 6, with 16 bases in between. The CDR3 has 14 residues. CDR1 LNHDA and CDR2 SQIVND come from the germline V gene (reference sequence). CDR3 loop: CASSWRQEGDGYTF. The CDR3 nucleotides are TGTGCCAGTAGTTGGAGACAGGAAGGCGATGGCTACACCTTC. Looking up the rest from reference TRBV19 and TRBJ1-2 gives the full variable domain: DGGITQSPKYLFRKEGQNVTLSCEQNLNHDAMYWYRQDPGQGLRLIYYSQIVNDFQKGDIAEGYSVSREKKESFPLTVTSAQKNPTAFYLCASSWRQEGDGYTFGSGTRLTVV.

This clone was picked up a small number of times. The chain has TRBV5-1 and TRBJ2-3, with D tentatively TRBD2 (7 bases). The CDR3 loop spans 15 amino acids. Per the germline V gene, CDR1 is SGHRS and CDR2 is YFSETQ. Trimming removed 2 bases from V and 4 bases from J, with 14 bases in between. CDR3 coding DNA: TGCGCCAGCAGCTTTGAGGGGGGGCCCTCAGATACGCAGTATTTT. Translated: CASSFEGGPSDTQYF.

CDR3 loop: CASSGGSIATNEKLFF. The CDR3 DNA is TGTGCCAGCAGTGGAGGCAGCATTGCAACTAATGAAAAACTGTTTTTT. The V and J genes are TRBV6-1 and TRBJ1-4; D uncertain. Germline loops: CDR1 MNHNS, CDR2 SASEGT. The CDR3 has 16 amino acids. V lost 4 bases and J 0 bases, leaving 12 bases between the germline ends.

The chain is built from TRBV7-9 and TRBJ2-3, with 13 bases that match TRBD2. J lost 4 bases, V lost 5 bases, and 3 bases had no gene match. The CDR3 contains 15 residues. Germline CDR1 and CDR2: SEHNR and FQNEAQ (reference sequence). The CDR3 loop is CASSRTSGGADTQYF. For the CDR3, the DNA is TGTGCCAGCAGCCGGACTAGCGGGGGCGCAGATACGCAGTATTTT.

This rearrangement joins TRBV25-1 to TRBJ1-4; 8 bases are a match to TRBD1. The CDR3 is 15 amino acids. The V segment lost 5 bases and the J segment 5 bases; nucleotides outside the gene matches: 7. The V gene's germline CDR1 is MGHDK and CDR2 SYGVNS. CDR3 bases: TGTGCCAGCAGTATCTGGGACAGGCAAAATGAAAAACTGTTTTTT. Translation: CASSIWDRQNEKLFF. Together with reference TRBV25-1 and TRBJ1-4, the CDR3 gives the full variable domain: EADIYQTPRYLVIGTGKKITLECSQTMGHDKMYWYQQDPGMELHLIHYSYGVNSTEKGDLSSESTVSRIRTEHFPLTLESARPSHTSQYLCASSIWDRQNEKLFFGSGTQLSVL.

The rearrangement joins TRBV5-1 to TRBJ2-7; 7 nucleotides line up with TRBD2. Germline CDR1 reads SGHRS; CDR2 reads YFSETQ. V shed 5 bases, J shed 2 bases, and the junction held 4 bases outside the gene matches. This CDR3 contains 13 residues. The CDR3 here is CASRGGLAYEQYF. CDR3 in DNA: TGCGCCAGCAGGGGTGGACTAGCCTACGAGCAGTACTTC.

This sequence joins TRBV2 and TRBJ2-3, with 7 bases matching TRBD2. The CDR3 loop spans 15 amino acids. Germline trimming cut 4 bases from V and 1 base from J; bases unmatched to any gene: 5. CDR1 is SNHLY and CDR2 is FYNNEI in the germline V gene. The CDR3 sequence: CASSVRGEGTDTQYF. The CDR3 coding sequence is TGTGCCAGCAGTGTTCGGGGGGAGGGCACAGATACGCAGTATTTT.

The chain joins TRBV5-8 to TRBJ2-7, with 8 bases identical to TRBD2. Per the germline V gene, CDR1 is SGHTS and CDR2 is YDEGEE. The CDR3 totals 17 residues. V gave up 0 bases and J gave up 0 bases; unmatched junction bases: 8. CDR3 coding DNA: TGTGCCAGCAGCTTGGGCGGGGGGTCCTCTAGCTCCTACGAGCAGTACTTC. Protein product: CASSLGGGSSSSYEQYF.

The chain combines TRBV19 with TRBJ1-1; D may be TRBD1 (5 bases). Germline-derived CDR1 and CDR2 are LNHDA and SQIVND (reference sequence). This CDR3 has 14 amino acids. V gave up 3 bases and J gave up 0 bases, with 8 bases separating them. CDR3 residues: CASSIEGVNTEAFF. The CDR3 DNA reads TGTGCCAGTAGTATTGAAGGGGTGAACACTGAAGCTTTCTTT. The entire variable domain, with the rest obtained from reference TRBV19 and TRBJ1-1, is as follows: DGGITQSPKYLFRKEGQNVTLSCEQNLNHDAMYWYRQDPGQGLRLIYYSQIVNDFQKGDIAEGYSVSREKKESFPLTVTSAQKNPTAFYLCASSIEGVNTEAFFGQGTRLTVV.

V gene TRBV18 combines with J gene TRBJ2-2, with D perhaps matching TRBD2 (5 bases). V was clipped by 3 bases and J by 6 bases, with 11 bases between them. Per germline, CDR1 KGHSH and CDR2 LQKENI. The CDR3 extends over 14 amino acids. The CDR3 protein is CASSPLRVPGELFF. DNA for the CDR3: TGTGCCAGCTCACCGCTGAGGGTTCCCGGGGAGCTGTTTTTT. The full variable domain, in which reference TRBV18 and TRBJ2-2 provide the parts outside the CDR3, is NAGVMQNPRHLVRRRGQEARLRCSPMKGHSHVYWYRQLPEEGLKFMVYLQKENIIDESGMPKERFSAEFPKEGPSILRIQQVVRGDSAAYFCASSPLRVPGELFFGEGSRLTVL.

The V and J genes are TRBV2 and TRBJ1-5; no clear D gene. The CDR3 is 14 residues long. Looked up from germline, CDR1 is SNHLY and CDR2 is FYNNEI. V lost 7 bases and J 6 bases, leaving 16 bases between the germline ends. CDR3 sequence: CASTPGRMGQPQHF. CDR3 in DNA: TGTGCCAGCACCCCAGGTCGCATGGGTCAGCCCCAGCATTTT.

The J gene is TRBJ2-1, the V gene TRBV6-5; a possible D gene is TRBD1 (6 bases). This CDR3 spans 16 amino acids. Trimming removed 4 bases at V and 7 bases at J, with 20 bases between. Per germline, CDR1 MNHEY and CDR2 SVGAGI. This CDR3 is CASSFRTGIYVNEQFF. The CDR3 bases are TGTGCCAGCAGTTTCCGAACAGGGATCTATGTGAATGAGCAGTTCTTC.

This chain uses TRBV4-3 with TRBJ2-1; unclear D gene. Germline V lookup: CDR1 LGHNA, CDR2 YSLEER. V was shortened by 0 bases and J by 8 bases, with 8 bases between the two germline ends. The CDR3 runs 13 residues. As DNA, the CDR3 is TGCGCCAGCAGCCAAGATTTCCAGTATGAGCAGTTCTTC. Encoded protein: CASSQDFQYEQFF.

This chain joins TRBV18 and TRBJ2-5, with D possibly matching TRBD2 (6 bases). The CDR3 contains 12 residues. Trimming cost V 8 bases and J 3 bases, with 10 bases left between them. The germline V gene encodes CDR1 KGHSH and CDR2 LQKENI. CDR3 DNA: TGTGCCAGCAGAGCGGGTGAAGAGACCCAGTACTTC. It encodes CASRAGEETQYF.